This T cell receptor beta chain appears in the sequencing data of a study of beta chain features in type 1 diabetes. Across the study: There were 107,917,701 sorted cells examined across all samples.

The sequenced template was cDNA made from the entire isolated RNA. The assay was immunoSEQ multiplex PCR, and TCRdb's table has in-frame clones only and misses some. The sample consists of 600,000 to 650,000 clones, roughly a sixth of them appearing once. Naive, central memory, regulatory and stem cell-like memory cells within the CD4+ compartment were sorted using CD45RO/CCR7/CD25/CD127/CD95/CD27. Study-wide points: Compared with healthy donors, patients appeared to share more similar naive, central memory and regulatory TCRB repertoires. TCRB CDR3 length was moderately but significantly reduced in all four CD4+ subsets of Type 1 diabetes patients.

A word on this clone: The antigen remains unidentified.

The V and J ends lost 9 bases and 3 bases, in that order; junction bases with no gene match: 13. Germline assignment: CDR1 MNHEY and CDR2 SMNVEV (reference sequence). The CDR3 runs to 16 residues. Sequencing input: naive CD4+ T cells from blood. V and J are TRBV27 and TRBJ2-5; 10 bases are shared with TRBD1. The TCR originated in a man younger than 35 in good health. As DNA, the CDR3 is TGTGCCAGGAGGGACGGCGACAGGGGGCTTGAAGAGACCCAGTACTTC. Translating gives CARRDGDRGLEETQYF.